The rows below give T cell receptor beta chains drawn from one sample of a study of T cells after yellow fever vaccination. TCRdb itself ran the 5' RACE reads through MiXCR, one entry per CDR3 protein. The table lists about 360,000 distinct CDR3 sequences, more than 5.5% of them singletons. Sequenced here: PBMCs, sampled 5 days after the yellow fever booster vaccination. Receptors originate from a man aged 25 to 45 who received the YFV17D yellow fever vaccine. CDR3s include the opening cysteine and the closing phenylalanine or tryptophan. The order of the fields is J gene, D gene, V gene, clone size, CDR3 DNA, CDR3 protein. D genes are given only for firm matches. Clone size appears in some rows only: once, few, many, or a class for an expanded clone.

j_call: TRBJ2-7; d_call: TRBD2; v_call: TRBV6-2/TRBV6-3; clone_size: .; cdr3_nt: TGTGCCAGCAGTCTAGCGGGAGGAGGATCCTACGAGCAGTACTTC; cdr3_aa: CASSLAGGGSYEQYF
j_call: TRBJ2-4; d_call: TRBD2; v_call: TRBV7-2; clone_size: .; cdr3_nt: TGTGCCAGCAGCTTAGGTCTAGCGGGAGTGTTGAAGTACTTC; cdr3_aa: CASSLGLAGVLKYF
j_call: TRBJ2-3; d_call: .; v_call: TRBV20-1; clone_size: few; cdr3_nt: TGCAGTGCTAGGAAGGATTCTAGCACAGATACGCAGTATTTT; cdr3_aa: CSARKDSSTDTQYF
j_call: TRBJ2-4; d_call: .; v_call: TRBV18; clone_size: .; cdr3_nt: TGTGCCAGCTCAACTTCTTACATTCAGTACTTC; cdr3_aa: CASSTSYIQYF
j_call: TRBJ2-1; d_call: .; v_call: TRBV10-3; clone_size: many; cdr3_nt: TGTGCCATCAGTGAGTCGAGTGGGTGGTTTGAGCAGTTCTTC; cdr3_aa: CAISESSGWFEQFF
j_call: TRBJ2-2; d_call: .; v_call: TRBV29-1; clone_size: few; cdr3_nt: TGCAGCGGCGGACACCTGTACGGCGGGGAGCTGTTTTTT; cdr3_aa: CSGGHLYGGELFF
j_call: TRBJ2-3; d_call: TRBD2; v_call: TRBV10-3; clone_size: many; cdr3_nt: TGTGCCATCAAAGCGGGAGGGCCGGCAGATACGCAGTATTTT; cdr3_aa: CAIKAGGPADTQYF
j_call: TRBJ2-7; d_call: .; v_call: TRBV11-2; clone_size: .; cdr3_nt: TGTGCCAGCAGGAGGACAGTCGGCGAGCAGTACTTC; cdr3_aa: CASRRTVGEQYF
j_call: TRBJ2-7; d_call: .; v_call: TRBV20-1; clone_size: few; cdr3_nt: TGCAGTGCACAGACTAGTTTACGAAGCCAGCAGTACTTC; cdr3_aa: CSAQTSLRSQQYF
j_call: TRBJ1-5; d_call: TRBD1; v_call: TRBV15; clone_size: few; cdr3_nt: TGTGCCACCAGCAGAGATCAGGGGGGTCAGCCCCAGCATTTT; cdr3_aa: CATSRDQGGQPQHF
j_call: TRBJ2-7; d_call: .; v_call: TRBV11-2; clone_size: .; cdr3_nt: TGTGCCAGCAGCTTAACTCAGGTTTTCTCCTACGAGCAGTACTTC; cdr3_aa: CASSLTQVFSYEQYF
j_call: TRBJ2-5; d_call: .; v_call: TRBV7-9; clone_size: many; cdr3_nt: TGTGCCAGCGGCAGGGGAAACAGGGAGGGCAAGACCCAGTACTTC; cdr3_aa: CASGRGNREGKTQYF
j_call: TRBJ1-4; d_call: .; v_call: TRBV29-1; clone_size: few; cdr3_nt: TGCAGCGTTGGGGGAGGGGGGGCAACTAATGAAAAACTGTTTTTT; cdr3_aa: CSVGGGGATNEKLFF
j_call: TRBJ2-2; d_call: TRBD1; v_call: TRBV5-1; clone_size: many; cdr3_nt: TGCGCCAGCAGCTCGGACAGGTCGACCACCGGGGAGCTGTTTTTT; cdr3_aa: CASSSDRSTTGELFF
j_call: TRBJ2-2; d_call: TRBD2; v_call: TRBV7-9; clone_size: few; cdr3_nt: TGTGCCAGCAGCCTACTAGCGGATGAAACCGGGGAGCTGTTTTTT; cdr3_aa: CASSLLADETGELFF
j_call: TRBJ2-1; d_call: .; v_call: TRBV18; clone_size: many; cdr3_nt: TGTGCCAGCTCAAATGCTGTGGAGCAGTTCTTC; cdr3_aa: CASSNAVEQFF
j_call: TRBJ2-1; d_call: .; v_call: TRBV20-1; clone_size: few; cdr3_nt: TGCAGTGCTAGGGCCGGGACCGTAGATGAGCAGTTCTTC; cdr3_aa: CSARAGTVDEQFF
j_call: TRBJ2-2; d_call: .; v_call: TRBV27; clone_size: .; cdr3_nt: TGTGCCAGCAGACACGACACCTACACCGGGGAGCTGTTTTTT; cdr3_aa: CASRHDTYTGELFF